Below, one T cell receptor beta chain is given with its context. Profiled with immunoSEQ multiplex PCR; TCRdb holds only in-frame clones, not every one. This sample has roughly 58,000 clones, with around 85% found just once. This entry comes from a study of OX40 agonist ivuxolimab in advanced cancers. Germline V lookup: CDR1 SGHAT, CDR2 FQNNGV. CDR3 length: 12 amino acids. Trimming shortened V by 5 bases and J by 6 bases, and 9 bases separated the two germline ends. The chain joins TRBV11-2 to TRBJ2-3; D is possibly TRBD1 (5 bases). The source of this sequence is an adult with an advanced solid tumor such as melanoma, head and neck, liver or kidney cancer. Specimen: CD4+ or CD8+ T cells sorted from blood, collected in a trial of the OX40 agonist ivuxolimab. The CDR3 here is CASSRNRDTQYF. The CDR3 nucleotides read TGTGCCAGCAGCCGTAACAGGGATACGCAGTATTTT.